These 29 T cell receptor beta chains share one sample of origin, sequenced in a study of cytomegalovirus exposure and HLA in healthy donors (dated by TCRdb to about 2017). The library was made by the immunoSEQ multiplex PCR assay. The multiplex PCR relied on a mix of 60 forward primers for TCR Vbeta segments and 13 reverse primers for TCR Jbeta segments. This immuneACCESS table, as held by TCRdb, lists in-frame sequences with V and J called but not all clones. Of the missing ones, under half trace to an unresolved V gene in checked studies; the others have no known cause. The sample table lists 120,000 or so clones, roughly 85% of them with a count of one. 20% of the sample belongs to the ten largest clones. The sample taken for sequencing was PBMCs. The receptors were gathered from a man between 18 and 35 years old in good health and CMV-seropositive.

V and J are TRBV14 and TRBJ2-1; D may be TRBD1 (6 bases). Germline V CDR1 and CDR2: SGHDN, FVKESK. The CDR3 totals 16 residues. Trimming took off 5 bases at V and 8 bases at J, with 22 bases between the two ends. CDR3 DNA: TGTGCCAGCAGCAATCAGGGGCAGGGCTTAGGGGATGAGCAGTTCTTC. Translating gives CASSNQGQGLGDEQFF.

The chain is built from TRBV13 and TRBJ2-3; 9 bases line up with TRBD2. With V trimmed by 0 bases and J by 6 bases, 10 bases remained unmatched. Germline V lookup: CDR1 PRHDT, CDR2 FYEKMQ (reference sequence). The CDR3 totals 17 residues. CDR3 sequence (DNA): TGTGCCAGCAGCTTAGGCCGTGGCGCGGGGGGGCAGGATACGCAGTATTTT. This sequence encodes CASSLGRGAGGQDTQYF.

The CDR3 region has the DNA TGTGCCAGCAGCGAAATAGCGGGGGGCCGAGATACGCAGTATTTT. Protein sequence: CASSEIAGGRDTQYF. The gene calls are TRBV6-1 and TRBJ2-3; TRBD2 matches 10 bases. Germline V gene lookup returns CDR1 MNHNS and CDR2 SASEGT. The CDR3 has 15 residues. Losses at the gene ends were 6 bases for V and 5 bases for J; bases not matched to a gene: 8.

The genes are TRBV6-1 and TRBJ1-2; unclear D gene. Per germline, CDR1 MNHNS and CDR2 SASEGT. The CDR3 runs to 13 residues. Trimming pared 7 bases from V and 3 bases from J, leaving 12 bases between. In nucleotides, the CDR3 is TGTGCCAGCAACAAACAGATAGACTATGGCTACACCTTC. Its protein product is CASNKQIDYGYTF.

The chain carries TRBV5-4 and TRBJ2-3; 7 bases fit TRBD2. Germline lookup yields CDR1 SGHNT and CDR2 YYREEE (reference sequence). The length of the CDR3 is 15 residues. The trim removed 1 base at V and 3 bases at J, leaving 5 bases unmatched. CDR3 bases: TGTGCCAGCAGCTTGAGGGGCGGGGGAACAGATACGCAGTATTTT. Amino acid sequence: CASSLRGGGTDTQYF.

The chain carries TRBV2 and TRBJ2-7; TRBD2 agrees at 7 bases. CDR1 and CDR2 (germline): SNHLY, FYNNEI. V was clipped by 8 bases and J by 3 bases; unmatched bases: 10. The CDR3 has 14 residues. The CDR3 spells CASGRTSRFYEQYF. The CDR3 DNA sequence: TGTGCCAGCGGGAGGACTAGTCGCTTCTACGAGCAGTACTTC.

V is TRBV19 and J is TRBJ2-7; D is uncertain. The germline CDR1 and CDR2 sequences are LNHDA and SQIVND (reference sequence). The CDR3 is made up of 13 amino acids. V gave up 7 bases and J gave up 3 bases, with 13 bases separating them. The CDR3 coding sequence is TGTGCCAGTACTCCCGGCGGTAACTACGAGCAGTACTTC. Translation gives CASTPGGNYEQYF.

The V call is TRBV5-6, the J call TRBJ2-7; TRBD1 might be the D (6 bases). The germline V gene encodes CDR1 SGHDT and CDR2 YYEEEE. CDR3 length: 13 amino acids. With 3 bases removed from V and 4 bases from J, the gap between germline ends came to 11 bases. In nucleotides, the CDR3 is TGTGCCAGCAGCTGGGCACAGGGTTACGAGCAGTACTTC. It is translated as CASSWAQGYEQYF.

The V and J genes are TRBV19 and TRBJ1-5; TRBD1 is a possible D gene (5 bases). Per germline, CDR1 LNHDA and CDR2 SQIVND (reference sequence). This CDR3 spans 16 amino acids. The germline V and J ends were trimmed by 6 bases and 3 bases, with 18 bases remaining between them. This chain's CDR3 is CASRVQWAGDNQPQHF. The CDR3 DNA reads as TGTGCCAGTAGGGTCCAGTGGGCGGGGGACAATCAGCCCCAGCATTTT.

The gene calls are TRBV6-1 and TRBJ1-1; D gene ambiguous. The V gene's germline CDR1 is MNHNS and CDR2 SASEGT. The CDR3 contains 16 residues. V gave up 0 bases and J gave up 4 bases, with 15 bases separating them. DNA of the CDR3: TGTGCCAGCAGTGAAGCGCTCGGGCAGGAGGGCACTGAAGCTTTCTTT. Translated, it gives CASSEALGQEGTEAFF.

This CDR3 reads CASMVAPGELFF. CDR3 coding DNA: TGTGCCAGCATGGTAGCACCCGGGGAGCTGTTTTTT. The chain combines TRBV6-1 with TRBJ2-2; D call uncertain. Trimming removed 7 bases at V and 6 bases at J, with 9 bases between. The CDR3 spans 12 residues. Germline CDR1 and CDR2: MNHNS and SASEGT.

This chain connects TRBV4-2 to TRBJ2-5, with 10 bases that match TRBD2. This CDR3 contains 14 residues. Germline CDR1 LGHNA, CDR2 YNFKEQ. V lost 0 bases to trimming and J lost 5 bases; unmatched junction nucleotides: 0. CDR3 sequence: CASSQELAGETQYF. In DNA form, the CDR3 reads TGTGCCAGCAGCCAAGAACTAGCGGGGGAGACCCAGTACTTC.

The V call is TRBV5-1, the J call TRBJ2-1; D unresolved. Trimming pared 4 bases from V and 8 bases from J, leaving 7 bases between. Looked up from germline, CDR1 is SGHRS and CDR2 is YFSETQ. The CDR3 is 11 amino acids. The chain's CDR3 is CASSLVDEQFF. Here the CDR3 DNA reads TGCGCCAGCAGCCTGGTAGATGAGCAGTTCTTC.

Only one count was recorded for this clone. The rearrangement uses TRBV20-1 and TRBJ2-7, with D maybe TRBD1 (6 bases). V was clipped by 5 bases and J by 6 bases, with 11 bases between them. From germline, CDR1 is DFQATT and CDR2 SNEGSKA (reference sequence). This CDR3 region has 11 residues. This CDR3 is CSAVTGFEQYF. The CDR3 DNA sequence: TGCAGTGCTGTTACAGGGTTCGAGCAGTACTTC.

The genes are TRBV19 and TRBJ1-5; TRBD1 matches 9 bases. Germline V gene data show CDR1 as LNHDA and CDR2 as SQIVND (reference sequence). CDR3 length equals 17 residues. Trimming took 6 bases from V and 0 from J; bases not matched to a gene: 9. For the CDR3, the DNA is TGTGCCAGTAGAACGGGACAGGGACCATATAGCAATCAGCCCCAGCATTTT. This sequence encodes CASRTGQGPYSNQPQHF.

The chain links TRBV6-6 to TRBJ2-1, with TRBD2 matching 9 bases. CDR1 and CDR2 from the germline V gene are MNHNY and SVGAGI (reference sequence). J gave up 8 bases and V 6 bases, and 14 bases lay outside the gene matches. CDR3 size: 16 residues. The CDR3 coding sequence is TGTGCCAGCAGGCCCCCGAGGGGCGGGGGGGCCGATGAGCAGTTCTTC. It specifies CASRPPRGGGADEQFF.

CDR3 sequence reads: CASRGDRGRPYEQYF. The CDR3 DNA is TGTGCCAGCAGGGGCGACAGGGGCCGTCCCTACGAGCAGTACTTC. The V gene is TRBV2, the J gene TRBJ2-7; 8 positions agree with TRBD1. After removal of 6 bases from V and 2 bases from J, the junction contained 9 bases not matched to a gene. The CDR3 has 15 residues. The germline CDR1 and CDR2 sequences are SNHLY and FYNNEI.

This sequence joins TRBV5-1 and TRBJ2-3; the match to TRBD1 covers 9 bases. This CDR3 contains 15 residues. V was pared by 0 bases and J by 3 bases, with 2 bases of the junction left unmatched. Per the germline V gene, CDR1 is SGHRS and CDR2 is YFSETQ. CDR3 residues: CASSLAGQGTDTQYF. The CDR3 region has the DNA TGCGCCAGCAGCTTGGCCGGACAGGGGACAGATACGCAGTATTTT.

The rearrangement joins TRBV19 to TRBJ2-3; 9 nucleotides match TRBD1. The CDR3 consists of 15 residues. Germline V lookup: CDR1 LNHDA, CDR2 SQIVND (reference sequence). J lost 5 bases, V lost 3 bases, and 6 bases had no gene match. The CDR3 sequence is CASSILGQGIDTQYF. The CDR3 coding sequence is TGTGCCAGTAGTATCTTGGGACAGGGAATAGATACGCAGTATTTT.

The chain combines TRBV5-1 with TRBJ1-2; 10 bases map to TRBD1. Unmatched junction bases numbered 10, after V lost 4 bases and J lost 7 bases. The CDR3 runs 15 residues. Germline V lookup: CDR1 SGHRS, CDR2 YFSETQ. CDR3: CASSTPGQGISGYTF. In DNA, the CDR3 is TGCGCCAGCAGCACACCGGGACAGGGGATCTCTGGCTACACCTTC.

The gene calls are TRBV4-1 and TRBJ2-7; D gene ambiguous. V dropped 1 base and J dropped 3 bases, with 10 bases sitting between them. Germline-derived CDR1 and CDR2 are MGHRA and YSYEKL. This CDR3 is 14 amino acids long. The CDR3 bases are TGCGCCAGCAGCCAAGTCTGGAGACTCTACGAGCAGTACTTC. It translates to CASSQVWRLYEQYF.

The chain joins TRBV30 to TRBJ1-1; 7 bases map to TRBD1. The CDR3 runs to 16 residues. V was clipped by 3 bases and J by 5 bases; unmatched bases: 15. Per germline, CDR1 GTSNPN and CDR2 SVGIG (reference sequence). CDR3 amino acids: CAWRNAPSRGFTEAFF. CDR3 bases: TGTGCCTGGAGGAACGCCCCCTCCAGGGGGTTTACTGAAGCTTTCTTT.

This chain links TRBV5-1 with TRBJ1-5; TRBD1 aligns across 7 bases. Germline values: CDR1 SGHRS, CDR2 YFSETQ. V trimming: 5 bases; J trimming: 2 bases; junction bases outside the gene matches: 10. The CDR3 sequence is 16 residues long. DNA for the CDR3: TGCGCCAGCAGTCGGGGAACAGGGGAAGGCAATCAGCCCCAGCATTTT. Translation: CASSRGTGEGNQPQHF.

A few counts support this clone. The chain recombines TRBV7-2 with TRBJ2-1; 8 bases match TRBD2. J gave up 8 bases and V 5 bases, and 11 bases lay outside the gene matches. Germline-derived CDR1 and CDR2 are SGHTA and FQGNSA. The CDR3 runs 15 residues. The CDR3 DNA reads as TGTGCCAGCAGCCACAACGGACTAGCAGTAGATGAGCAGTTCTTC. Amino acid sequence: CASSHNGLAVDEQFF.

The chain employs TRBV6-5 and TRBJ1-1; perhaps TRBD1 as D (5 bases). V lost 4 bases and J 9 bases, leaving 18 bases between the germline ends. The CDR3 extends over 14 amino acids. CDR1 is MNHEY, CDR2 SVGAGI, per germline. The CDR3 DNA reads TGTGCCAGCAGTTCCTTGGGGGGGACGACAAAAGCTTTCTTT. Its translation is CASSSLGGTTKAFF.

The J gene is TRBJ2-1, the V gene TRBV6-5; D possibly corresponds to TRBD2 (7 bases). Looked up from germline, CDR1 is MNHEY and CDR2 is SVGAGI. CDR3 length: 16 amino acids. V was cut by 0 bases and J by 5 bases, with 14 bases left in between. The CDR3, as DNA: TGTGCCAGCAGTTACTCCTTCGGGGGGCGAGACAATGAGCAGTTCTTC. Its protein is CASSYSFGGRDNEQFF.

The gene calls are TRBV11-3 and TRBJ2-2; 7 nucleotides align to TRBD1. The CDR3 spans 18 residues. Trimming removed 5 bases from V and 1 base from J; junction bases left unmatched: 13. Per the germline V gene, CDR1 is SGHNT and CDR2 is YENEEA. The DNA of the CDR3 is TGTGCCAGCAGCCCGATCCCGGGACAGCCTAGGAACACCGGGGAGCTGTTTTTT. Its protein product is CASSPIPGQPRNTGELFF.

In the case of this clone: The same CDR3 is also encoded by other DNA sequences in this sample. This chain joins TRBV30 and TRBJ2-3, with D hard to call. Germline V gives CDR1 GTSNPN, CDR2 SVGIG (reference sequence). V lost 0 bases and J lost 6, with 4 bases in between. The CDR3 totals 11 residues. The CDR3 coding sequence is TGTGCCTGGAGTGTACGGGATACGCAGTATTTT. Amino acid sequence: CAWSVRDTQYF.

In its sample, this clone was seen a few times. The V call is TRBV4-1, the J call TRBJ1-1; D gene unclear. Germline-derived CDR1 and CDR2 are MGHRA and YSYEKL. This CDR3 has 15 residues. V shed 3 bases and J shed 3 bases, with 14 bases lying between them. In DNA form, the CDR3 reads TGCGCCAGCAGCCAGAGACGGGGTGGGGACACTGAAGCTTTCTTT. Translating it yields CASSQRRGGDTEAFF.